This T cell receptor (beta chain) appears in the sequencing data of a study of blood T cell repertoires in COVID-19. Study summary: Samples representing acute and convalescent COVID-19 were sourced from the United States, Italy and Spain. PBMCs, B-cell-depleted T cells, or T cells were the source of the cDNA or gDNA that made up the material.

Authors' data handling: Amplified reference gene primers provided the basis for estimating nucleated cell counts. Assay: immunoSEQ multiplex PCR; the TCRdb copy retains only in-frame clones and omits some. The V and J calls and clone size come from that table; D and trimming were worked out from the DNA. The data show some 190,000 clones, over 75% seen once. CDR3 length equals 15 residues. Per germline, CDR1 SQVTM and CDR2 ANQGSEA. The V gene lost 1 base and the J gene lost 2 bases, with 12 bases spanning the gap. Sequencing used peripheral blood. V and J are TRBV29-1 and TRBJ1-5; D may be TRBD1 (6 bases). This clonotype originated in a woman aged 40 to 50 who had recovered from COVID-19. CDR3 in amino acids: CSVEAGSGGNQPQHF. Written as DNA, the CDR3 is TGCAGCGTTGAAGCAGGATCAGGGGGCAATCAGCCCCAGCATTTT. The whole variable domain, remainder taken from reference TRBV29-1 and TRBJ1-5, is SAVISQKPSRDICQRGTSLTIQCQVDSQVTMMFWYRQQPGQSLTLIATANQGSEATYESGFVIDKFPISRPNLTFSTLTVSNMSPEDSSIYLCSVEAGSGGNQPQHFGDGTRLSIL.